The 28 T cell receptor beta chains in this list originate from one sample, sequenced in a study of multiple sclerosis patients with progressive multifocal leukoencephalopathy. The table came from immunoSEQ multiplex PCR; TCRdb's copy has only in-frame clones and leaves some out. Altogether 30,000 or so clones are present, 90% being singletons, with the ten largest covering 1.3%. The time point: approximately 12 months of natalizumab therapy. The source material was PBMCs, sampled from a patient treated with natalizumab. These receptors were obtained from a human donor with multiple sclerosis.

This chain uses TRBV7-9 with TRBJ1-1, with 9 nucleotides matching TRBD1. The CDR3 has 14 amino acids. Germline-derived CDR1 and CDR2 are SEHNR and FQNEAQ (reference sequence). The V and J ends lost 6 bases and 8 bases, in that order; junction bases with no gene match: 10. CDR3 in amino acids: CASRMGQGPAEAFF. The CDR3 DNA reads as TGTGCCAGCAGAATGGGACAGGGACCTGCAGAAGCTTTCTTT.

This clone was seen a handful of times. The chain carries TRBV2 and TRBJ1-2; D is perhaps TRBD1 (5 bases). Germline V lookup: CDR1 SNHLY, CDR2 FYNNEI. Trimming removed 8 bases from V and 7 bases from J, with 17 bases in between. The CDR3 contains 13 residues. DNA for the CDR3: TGTGCCAGCCGGGGGGGGGACCGCGCTGGCTACACCTTC. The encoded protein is CASRGGDRAGYTF. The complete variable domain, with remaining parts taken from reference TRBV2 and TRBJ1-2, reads EPEVTQTPSHQVTQMGQEVILRCVPISNHLYFYWYRQILGQKVEFLVSFYNNEISEKSEIFDDQFSVERPDGSNFTLKIRSTKLEDSAMYFCASRGGDRAGYTFGSGTRLTVV.

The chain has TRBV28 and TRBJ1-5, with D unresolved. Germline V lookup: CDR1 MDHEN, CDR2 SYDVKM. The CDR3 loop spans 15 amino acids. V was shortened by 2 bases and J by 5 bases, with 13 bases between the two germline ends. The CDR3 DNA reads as TGTGCCAGCAGTTTAGAGGCAGTTACAGATCAGCCCCAGCATTTT. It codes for CASSLEAVTDQPQHF.

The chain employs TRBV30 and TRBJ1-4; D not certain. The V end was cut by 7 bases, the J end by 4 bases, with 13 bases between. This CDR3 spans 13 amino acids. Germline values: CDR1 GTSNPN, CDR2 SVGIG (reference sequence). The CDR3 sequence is CASDAPRNEKLFF. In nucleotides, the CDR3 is TGTGCCTCGGACGCTCCCCGTAATGAAAAACTGTTTTTT.

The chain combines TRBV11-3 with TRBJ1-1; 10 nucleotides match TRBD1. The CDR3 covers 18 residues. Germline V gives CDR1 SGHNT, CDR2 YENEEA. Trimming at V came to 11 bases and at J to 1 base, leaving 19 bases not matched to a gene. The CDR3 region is CACKPGTGDILRNTEAFF. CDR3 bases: TGTGCCTGCAAACCAGGGACAGGGGATATTTTGCGGAACACTGAAGCTTTCTTT. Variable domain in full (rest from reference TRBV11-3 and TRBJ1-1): EAGVVQSPRYKIIEKKQPVAFWCNPISGHNTLYWYLQNLGQGPELLIRYENEEAVDDSQLPKDRFSAERLKGVDSTLKIQPAELGDSAVYLCACKPGTGDILRNTEAFFGQGTRLTVV.

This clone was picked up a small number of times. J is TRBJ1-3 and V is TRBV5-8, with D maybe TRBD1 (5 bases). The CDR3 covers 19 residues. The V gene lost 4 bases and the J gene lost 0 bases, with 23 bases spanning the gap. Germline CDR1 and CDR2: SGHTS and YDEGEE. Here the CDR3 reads CASSPPTGRRIYSGNTIYF. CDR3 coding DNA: TGTGCCAGCAGCCCACCTACGGGACGCCGGATTTACTCTGGAAACACCATATATTTT.

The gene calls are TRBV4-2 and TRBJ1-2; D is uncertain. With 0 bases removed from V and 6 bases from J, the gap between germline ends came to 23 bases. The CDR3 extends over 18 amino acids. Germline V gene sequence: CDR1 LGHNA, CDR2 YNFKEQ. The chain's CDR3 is CASSQDSSSAFPLDGYTF. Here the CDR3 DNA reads TGTGCCAGCAGCCAAGATAGCTCCAGCGCCTTTCCCTTGGATGGCTACACCTTC.

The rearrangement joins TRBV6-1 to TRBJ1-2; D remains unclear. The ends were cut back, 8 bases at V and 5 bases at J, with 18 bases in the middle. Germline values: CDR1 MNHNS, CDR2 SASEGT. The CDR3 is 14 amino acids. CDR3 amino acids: CASSVWEGVYGYTF. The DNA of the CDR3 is TGTGCCAGCTCCGTTTGGGAGGGAGTTTATGGCTACACCTTC.

The CDR3 sequence is CASSVGQGTYEQYF. The CDR3 nucleotides read TGTGCCAGCAGCGTCGGACAGGGCACCTACGAGCAGTACTTC. The chain recombines TRBV9 with TRBJ2-7; the match to TRBD1 covers 8 bases. The ends lost 2 bases at V and 2 bases at J; junction bases unmatched: 3. The V gene's germline CDR1 is SGDLS and CDR2 YYNGEE. There are 14 residues in the CDR3.

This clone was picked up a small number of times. The CDR3 region is CASRAHRGSGNTIYF. The CDR3 DNA reads TGCGCCAGCAGGGCCCACAGGGGCTCTGGAAACACCATATATTTT. The chain is built from TRBV10-2 and TRBJ1-3, with 7 bases identical to TRBD1. The V and J ends lost 6 bases and 0 bases, in that order; junction bases with no gene match: 5. Germline V gives CDR1 WSHSY, CDR2 SAAADI. This CDR3 contains 15 residues.

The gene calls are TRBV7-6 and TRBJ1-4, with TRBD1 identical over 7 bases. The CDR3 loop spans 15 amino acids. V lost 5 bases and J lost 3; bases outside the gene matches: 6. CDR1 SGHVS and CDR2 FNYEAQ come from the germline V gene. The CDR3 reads CASSLGTVPNEKLFF. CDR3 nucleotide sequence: TGTGCCAGCAGCCTAGGGACAGTGCCTAATGAAAAACTGTTTTTT. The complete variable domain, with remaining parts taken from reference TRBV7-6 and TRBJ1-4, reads GAGVSQSPRYKVTKRGQDVALRCDPISGHVSLYWYRQALGQGPEFLTYFNYEAQQDKSGLPNDRFSAERPEGSISTLTIQRTEQRDSAMYRCASSLGTVPNEKLFFGSGTQLSVL.

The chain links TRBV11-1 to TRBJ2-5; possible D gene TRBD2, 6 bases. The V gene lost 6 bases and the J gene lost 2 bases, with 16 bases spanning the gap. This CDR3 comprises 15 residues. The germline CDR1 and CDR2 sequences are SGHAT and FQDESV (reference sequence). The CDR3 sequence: CASSPTIAEQETQYF. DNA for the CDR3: TGTGCCAGCAGTCCCACGATAGCGGAACAAGAGACCCAGTACTTC.

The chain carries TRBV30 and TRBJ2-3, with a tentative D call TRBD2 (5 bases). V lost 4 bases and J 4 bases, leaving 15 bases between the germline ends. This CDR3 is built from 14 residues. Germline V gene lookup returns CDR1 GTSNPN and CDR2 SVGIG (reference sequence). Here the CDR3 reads CAWNPKSGADTQYF. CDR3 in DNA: TGTGCCTGGAACCCCAAGTCCGGGGCAGATACGCAGTATTTT.

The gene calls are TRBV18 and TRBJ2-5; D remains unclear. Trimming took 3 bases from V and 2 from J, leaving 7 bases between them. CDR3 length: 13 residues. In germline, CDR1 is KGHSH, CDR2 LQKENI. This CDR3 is CASSPGVQETQYF. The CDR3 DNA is TGTGCCAGCTCACCCGGCGTGCAAGAGACCCAGTACTTC.

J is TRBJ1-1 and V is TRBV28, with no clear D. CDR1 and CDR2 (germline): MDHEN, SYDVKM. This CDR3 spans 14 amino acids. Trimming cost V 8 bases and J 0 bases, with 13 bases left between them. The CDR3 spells CASAWEEVNTEAFF. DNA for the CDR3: TGTGCCAGCGCATGGGAGGAGGTGAACACTGAAGCTTTCTTT.

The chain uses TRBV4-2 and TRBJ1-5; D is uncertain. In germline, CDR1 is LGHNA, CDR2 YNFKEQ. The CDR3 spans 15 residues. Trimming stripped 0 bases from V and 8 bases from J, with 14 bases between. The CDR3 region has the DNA TGTGCCAGCAGCCAAGAAGGAACCCCGTACGAGCCCCAGCATTTT. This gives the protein CASSQEGTPYEPQHF.

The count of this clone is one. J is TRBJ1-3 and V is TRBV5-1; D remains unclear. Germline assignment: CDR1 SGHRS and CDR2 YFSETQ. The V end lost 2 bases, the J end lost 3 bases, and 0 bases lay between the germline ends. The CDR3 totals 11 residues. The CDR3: CASSFGNTIYF. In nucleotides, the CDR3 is TGCGCCAGCAGCTTTGGAAACACCATATATTTT.

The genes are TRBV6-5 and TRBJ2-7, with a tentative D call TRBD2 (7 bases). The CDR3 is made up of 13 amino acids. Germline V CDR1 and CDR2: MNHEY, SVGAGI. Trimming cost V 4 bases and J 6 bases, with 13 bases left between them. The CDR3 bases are TGTGCCAGCAGTTCCTTCGGGGGGCGCGAGCAGTACTTC. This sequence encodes CASSSFGGREQYF.

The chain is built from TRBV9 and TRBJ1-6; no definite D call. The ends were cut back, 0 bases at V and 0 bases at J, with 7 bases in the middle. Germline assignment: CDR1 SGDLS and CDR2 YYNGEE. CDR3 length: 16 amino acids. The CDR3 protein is CASSVDESSYNSPLHF. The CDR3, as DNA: TGTGCCAGCAGCGTAGATGAAAGCTCCTATAATTCACCCCTCCACTTT.

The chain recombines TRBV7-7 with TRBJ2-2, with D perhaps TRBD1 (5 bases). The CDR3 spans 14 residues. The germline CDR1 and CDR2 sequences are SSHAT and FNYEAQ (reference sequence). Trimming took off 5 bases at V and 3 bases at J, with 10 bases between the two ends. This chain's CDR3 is CASSPQGYTGELFF. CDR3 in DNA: TGTGCCAGCAGCCCTCAGGGTTACACCGGGGAGCTGTTTTTT.

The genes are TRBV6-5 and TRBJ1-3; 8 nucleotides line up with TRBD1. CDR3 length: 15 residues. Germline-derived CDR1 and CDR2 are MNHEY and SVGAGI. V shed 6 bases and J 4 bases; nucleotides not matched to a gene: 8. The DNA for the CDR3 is TGTGCCAGCAGCACCGGACAGGGAGGGGGAAACACCATATATTTT. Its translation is CASSTGQGGGNTIYF.

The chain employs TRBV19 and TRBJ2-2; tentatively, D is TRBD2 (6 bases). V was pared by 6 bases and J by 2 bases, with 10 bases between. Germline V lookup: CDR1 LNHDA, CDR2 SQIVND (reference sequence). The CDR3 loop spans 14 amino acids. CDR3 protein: CASRGGGNTGELFF. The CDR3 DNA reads TGTGCCAGTAGGGGAGGCGGAAACACCGGGGAGCTGTTTTTT.

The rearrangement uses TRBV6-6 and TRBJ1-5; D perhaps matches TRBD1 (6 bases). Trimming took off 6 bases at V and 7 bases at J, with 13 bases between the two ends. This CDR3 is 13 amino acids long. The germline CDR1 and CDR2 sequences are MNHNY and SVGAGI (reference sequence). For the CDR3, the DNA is TGTGCCAGCAGCCTACGAGGGGGACAGCCCCAGCATTTT. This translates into CASSLRGGQPQHF.

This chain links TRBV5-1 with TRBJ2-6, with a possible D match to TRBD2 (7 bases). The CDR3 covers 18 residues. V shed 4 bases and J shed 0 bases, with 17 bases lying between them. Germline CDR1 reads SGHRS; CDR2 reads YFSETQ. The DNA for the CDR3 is TGCGCCAGCAGCCCCGGAGGGGGGGGGACCTCTGGGGCCAACGTCCTGACTTTC. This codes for CASSPGGGGTSGANVLTF. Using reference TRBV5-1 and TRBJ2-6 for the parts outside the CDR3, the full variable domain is KAGVTQTPRYLIKTRGQQVTLSCSPISGHRSVSWYQQTPGQGLQFLFEYFSETQRNKGNFPGRFSGRQFSNSRSEMNVSTLELGDSALYLCASSPGGGGTSGANVLTFGAGSRLTVL.

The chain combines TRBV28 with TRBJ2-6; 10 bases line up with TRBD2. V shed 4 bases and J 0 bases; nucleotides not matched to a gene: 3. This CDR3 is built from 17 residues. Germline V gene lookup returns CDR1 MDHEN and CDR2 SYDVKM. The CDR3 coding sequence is TGTGCCAGCAGTTCCCTAGCGGGGGACTCTGGGGCCAACGTCCTGACTTTC. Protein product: CASSSLAGDSGANVLTF.

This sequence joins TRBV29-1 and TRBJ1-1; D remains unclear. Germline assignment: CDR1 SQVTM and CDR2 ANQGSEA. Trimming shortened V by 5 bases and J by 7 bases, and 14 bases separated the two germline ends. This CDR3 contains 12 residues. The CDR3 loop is CSVQAEVNEAFF. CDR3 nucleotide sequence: TGCAGCGTTCAGGCGGAAGTTAATGAAGCTTTCTTT. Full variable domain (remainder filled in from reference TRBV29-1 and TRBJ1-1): SAVISQKPSRDICQRGTSLTIQCQVDSQVTMMFWYRQQPGQSLTLIATANQGSEATYESGFVIDKFPISRPNLTFSTLTVSNMSPEDSSIYLCSVQAEVNEAFFGQGTRLTVV.

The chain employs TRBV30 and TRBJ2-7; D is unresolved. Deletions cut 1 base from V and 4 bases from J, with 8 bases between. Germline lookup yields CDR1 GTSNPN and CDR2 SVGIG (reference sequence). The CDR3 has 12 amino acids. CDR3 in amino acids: CAWSEGKYEQYF. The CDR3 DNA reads TGTGCCTGGAGTGAGGGCAAATACGAGCAGTACTTC.

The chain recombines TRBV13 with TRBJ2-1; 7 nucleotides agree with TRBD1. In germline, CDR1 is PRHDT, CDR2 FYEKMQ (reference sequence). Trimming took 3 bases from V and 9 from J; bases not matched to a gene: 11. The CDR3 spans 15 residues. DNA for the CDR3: TGTGCCAGCAGCTTTCGAGTGGGCAGGGACAGTGAGCAGTTCTTC. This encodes CASSFRVGRDSEQFF. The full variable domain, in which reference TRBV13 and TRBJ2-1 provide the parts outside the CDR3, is AAGVIQSPRHLIKEKRETATLKCYPIPRHDTVYWYQQGPGQDPQFLISFYEKMQSDKGSIPDRFSAQQFSDYHSELNMSSLELGDSALYFCASSFRVGRDSEQFFGPGTRLTVL.